The next 22 T cell receptor beta chains were all read from a single sample in a study of T cells after yellow fever vaccination. In TCRdb, the 5' RACE reads were re-called with MiXCR into one record per CDR3 protein. The sample includes some 550,000 distinct CDR3 sequences, less than 20% seen only once; the top ten take roughly an eighth. The starting material was PBMCs, obtained 15 days after the yellow fever booster vaccination. Receptors were obtained from a man aged 30-40 years who received the YFV17D yellow fever vaccine.

The CDR3 DNA sequence: TGCGCCAGCAGCTTGGTAGGGACTAGCGGGAGATTCGCAGATACGCAGTATTTT. Translated, it gives CASSLVGTSGRFADTQYF. V usage is TRBV5-1 and J usage is TRBJ2-3; TRBD2 aligns across 14 bases. CDR3 length: 18 residues. CDR1 is SGHRS and CDR2 is YFSETQ in the germline V gene. The V gene end was trimmed by 0 bases and the J gene end by 4 bases; junction bases not matched to a gene: 7.

The chain employs TRBV5-1 and TRBJ2-1; D call uncertain. The CDR3 is 14 residues long. Germline V CDR1 and CDR2: SGHRS, YFSETQ. Trimming pared 0 bases from V and 8 bases from J, leaving 12 bases between. The CDR3 sequence: CASSLGQLTDEQFF. DNA of the CDR3: TGCGCCAGCAGCTTGGGGCAGCTCACGGATGAGCAGTTCTTC.

This clonotype was picked up a small number of times. The chain recombines TRBV20-1 with TRBJ2-1; 9 bases map to TRBD1. Per germline, CDR1 DFQATT and CDR2 SNEGSKA (reference sequence). The CDR3 has 14 residues. J lost 4 bases, V lost 5 bases, and 6 bases had no gene match. CDR3 protein: CSALTGGRYNEQFF. Here the CDR3 DNA reads TGCAGTGCTCTCACAGGGGGCAGGTACAATGAGCAGTTCTTC.

This clonotype has only a few counts. V is TRBV4-3 and J is TRBJ2-2, with D maybe TRBD1 (5 bases). CDR1 is LGHNA and CDR2 is YSLEER in the germline V gene. The V and J ends lost 3 bases and 3 bases respectively, with 11 bases between them. This CDR3 region has 15 residues. CDR3 nucleotides: TGCGCCAGCAGCCAGTATAGGGGCTACACCGGGGAGCTGTTTTTT. Translated, it gives CASSQYRGYTGELFF.

Only one count was recorded for this clonotype. CDR3 sequence: CASSVGQGSKEYEQYF. The CDR3 DNA reads TGTGCCAGCAGCGTCGGACAGGGGTCAAAGGAGTACGAGCAGTACTTC. This sequence joins TRBV7-9 and TRBJ2-7; 9 bases are a match to TRBD1. Trimming removed 5 bases from V and 4 bases from J; junction bases left unmatched: 12. Germline CDR1 SEHNR, CDR2 FQNEAQ (reference sequence). CDR3 length equals 16 residues.

J is TRBJ2-1 and V is TRBV29-1; D is uncertain. The germline V and J ends were trimmed by 4 bases and 1 base, with 8 bases remaining between them. Germline values: CDR1 SQVTM, CDR2 ANQGSEA. The CDR3 length is 13 residues. CDR3 sequence reads: CSVGQASYNEQFF. CDR3 nucleotide sequence: TGCAGCGTTGGCCAGGCTTCCTACAATGAGCAGTTCTTC.

This chain connects TRBV6-1 to TRBJ2-1; 9 bases agree with TRBD2. The CDR3 is 12 residues long. Germline V gene data show CDR1 as MNHNS and CDR2 as SASEGT. J lost 9 bases, V lost 8 bases, and 5 bases had no gene match. In DNA form, the CDR3 reads TGTGCCAGCTGGGTAGCGGGAGTTGAGCAGTTCTTC. Translated: CASWVAGVEQFF.

V usage is TRBV10-3 and J usage is TRBJ2-6; D possibly corresponds to TRBD1 (5 bases). Trimming cost V 11 bases and J 0 bases, with 14 bases left between them. CDR3 length: 15 residues. The germline V gene encodes CDR1 ENHRY and CDR2 SYGVKD. For the CDR3, the DNA is TGTGCCGTCGGACAATCACCCTCTGGGGCCAACGTCCTGACTTTC. Translated: CAVGQSPSGANVLTF.

The rearrangement uses TRBV7-9 and TRBJ2-7; the match to TRBD1 covers 7 bases. Trimming cost V 5 bases and J 3 bases; bases outside gene matches: 10. Germline assignment: CDR1 SEHNR and CDR2 FQNEAQ (reference sequence). The CDR3 contains 15 residues. This CDR3 is CASSTIDRVGYEQYF. The DNA of the CDR3 is TGTGCCAGCAGCACCATAGACAGGGTAGGCTACGAGCAGTACTTC.

V is TRBV19 and J is TRBJ1-1; D is unresolved. Trimming removed 7 bases at V and 6 bases at J, with 12 bases between. Germline CDR1 is LNHDA and CDR2 is SQIVND (reference sequence). The CDR3 contains 12 residues. CDR3 in amino acids: CASTMGVAEAFF. Here the CDR3 DNA reads TGTGCCAGTACCATGGGAGTTGCTGAAGCTTTCTTT.

There are a few counts of this clonotype. The genes are TRBV5-5 and TRBJ2-1; D call uncertain. CDR1 is SGHKS and CDR2 is YYEKEE in the germline V gene (reference sequence). The length of the CDR3 is 10 residues. Between the trimmed V and J ends, which lost 7 bases and 5 bases, there was a span of 4 bases. CDR3 amino acids: CASGHNEQFF. The CDR3 DNA reads as TGTGCCAGCGGTCACAATGAGCAGTTCTTC. Based on the CDR3 plus reference TRBV5-5 and TRBJ2-1, the full variable domain is DAGVTQSPTHLIKTRGQQVTLRCSPISGHKSVSWYQQVLGQGPQFIFQYYEKEERGRGNFPDRFSARQFPNYSSELNVNALLLGDSALYLCASGHNEQFFGPGTRLTVL.

The chain combines TRBV7-2 with TRBJ2-2; D gene ambiguous. Between the trimmed V and J ends, which lost 2 bases and 4 bases, there was a span of 11 bases. Looked up from germline, CDR1 is SGHTA and CDR2 is FQGNSA. The CDR3 has 15 residues. CDR3 sequence (DNA): TGTGCCAGCAGCTTATCCCGCCCGGGCACCGGGGAGCTGTTTTTT. It yields the protein CASSLSRPGTGELFF.

The chain carries TRBV5-1 and TRBJ2-3; 8 bases are a match to TRBD1. The junction had 9 bases not matched to a gene; V was cut back by 0 bases and J by 6 bases. There are 16 residues in the CDR3. Per germline, CDR1 SGHRS and CDR2 YFSETQ. This chain's CDR3 is CASSLGPGTGGDTQYF. The CDR3 nucleotides read TGCGCCAGCAGCTTGGGTCCGGGGACAGGAGGCGATACGCAGTATTTT.

J is TRBJ2-7 and V is TRBV5-1; D may be TRBD1 (6 bases). V was clipped by 0 bases and J by 6 bases, with 16 bases between them. This CDR3 spans 15 amino acids. The germline V gene encodes CDR1 SGHRS and CDR2 YFSETQ. In nucleotides, the CDR3 is TGCGCCAGCAGCTTGGGATCGACAGGCATACTCGAGCAGTACTTC. It is translated as CASSLGSTGILEQYF.

This clonotype was picked up a small number of times. The chain joins TRBV7-9 to TRBJ1-1; D remains ambiguous. The germline V gene has CDR1 SEHNR and CDR2 FQNEAQ (reference sequence). This CDR3 comprises 15 residues. V was pared by 1 base and J by 2 bases, with 11 bases between. The CDR3 sequence is CASSLGTGFNTEAFF. The CDR3, as DNA: TGTGCCAGCAGCTTAGGCACGGGTTTCAACACTGAAGCTTTCTTT.

This clonotype was observed at least ten times. V is TRBV6-2 or TRBV6-3 and J is TRBJ2-1, with TRBD2 identical over 7 bases. V gave up 2 bases and J gave up 10 bases; unmatched junction bases: 8. This CDR3 has 14 amino acids. Germline CDR1 MNHEY, CDR2 SVGEGT. In DNA, the CDR3 is TGTGCCAGCAGTTACGGGGGGGGACTTACGGAGCAGTTCTTC. Protein: CASSYGGGLTEQFF.

This clonotype turned up a few times. This chain connects TRBV6-5 to TRBJ2-1; D not certain. Between the trimmed V and J ends, which lost 0 bases and 14 bases, there was a span of 2 bases. Germline V lookup: CDR1 MNHEY, CDR2 SVGAGI. There are 9 residues in the CDR3. In nucleotides, the CDR3 is TGTGCCAGCAGTTACTCGGAGTTCTTC. It encodes CASSYSEFF.

The gene calls are TRBV11-2 and TRBJ2-1; 10 bases map to TRBD1. With V trimmed by 1 base and J by 5 bases, 2 bases remained unmatched. Looked up from germline, CDR1 is SGHAT and CDR2 is FQNNGV. The CDR3 has 15 amino acids. The CDR3 spells CASSLGQGAHNEQFF. The CDR3 DNA is TGTGCCAGCAGCTTAGGACAGGGGGCCCACAATGAGCAGTTCTTC.

The rearrangement links TRBV28 to TRBJ1-6; D not certain. Germline CDR1 is MDHEN and CDR2 is SYDVKM. V was trimmed by 6 bases and J by 7 bases, leaving 4 bases between them. The CDR3 contains 11 residues. The CDR3 DNA follows: TGTGCCAGCAGGTCGAATTCACCCCTCCACTTT. It translates to CASRSNSPLHF.

The table lists this clonotype with a few counts. The chain employs TRBV20-1 and TRBJ2-1; D might be TRBD1 or TRBD2, each matching 5 bases. The CDR3 spans 13 residues. V was clipped by 5 bases and J by 9 bases, with 17 bases between them. Germline V gene sequence: CDR1 DFQATT, CDR2 SNEGSKA (reference sequence). The CDR3 spells CSAPRGAVSEQFF. CDR3 DNA sequence: TGCAGTGCTCCTCGAGGGGCTGTCAGTGAGCAGTTCTTC.

The chain couples TRBV4-3 to TRBJ2-3; D gene ambiguous. This CDR3 has 15 amino acids. V was trimmed by 3 bases and J by 0 bases, leaving 10 bases between them. Germline values: CDR1 LGHNA, CDR2 YSLEER. The CDR3: CASSHSPESTDTQYF. The CDR3, as DNA: TGCGCCAGCAGCCATTCGCCCGAGAGCACAGATACGCAGTATTTT.

V is TRBV7-2 and J is TRBJ2-7; 16 bases match TRBD2. This CDR3 is 14 amino acids long. V shed 7 bases, J shed 7 bases, and the junction held 4 bases outside the gene matches. Germline V gene lookup returns CDR1 SGHTA and CDR2 FQGNSA. CDR3 protein: CASTAGLAGGEQYF. The CDR3 nucleotides read TGTGCCAGCACTGCGGGACTAGCGGGAGGGGAGCAGTACTTC.